The 5 T cell receptor beta chains reported below all come from one sample, sequenced in a study of T cell changes during pregnancy in multiple sclerosis. Assay used: immunoSEQ multiplex PCR; TCRdb lists only in-frame clones, some missing. Of more than 9,000 clones listed, around 89% are singletons. The sample in question was CD8+ T cells from peripheral blood mononuclear cells, obtained in the first trimester of pregnancy. The source of these receptors is a female donor in good health, enrolled as a control in a pregnancy study.

This chain uses TRBV7-2 with TRBJ1-1, with D unresolved. Germline V gene lookup returns CDR1 SGHTA and CDR2 FQGNSA. Trimming stripped 5 bases from V and 4 bases from J, with 14 bases between. The CDR3 is 14 amino acids. The CDR3 DNA sequence: TGTGCCAGCAGCCTCCGGGTTGAGGGCACTGAAGCTTTCTTT. Its protein is CASSLRVEGTEAFF.

This chain links TRBV6-4 with TRBJ2-1, with 8 bases identical to TRBD2. The CDR3 spans 16 residues. Trimming removed 10 bases from V and 7 bases from J; junction bases left unmatched: 18. The V gene's germline CDR1 is MRHNA and CDR2 SNTAGT. The CDR3 nucleotides are TGTGCCACCCGACCCGCCGGCGGGGGGTCAGGGAATGAGCAGTTCTTC. Protein product: CATRPAGGGSGNEQFF.

The chain combines TRBV11-2 with TRBJ2-7; D might be TRBD1 (6 bases). V was clipped by 4 bases and J by 5 bases, with 9 bases between them. This CDR3 contains 12 residues. In germline, CDR1 is SGHAT, CDR2 FQNNGV. This CDR3 reads CASSSDSNEQYF. CDR3 in DNA: TGTGCCAGCAGCTCGGACAGCAACGAGCAGTACTTC.

This chain uses TRBV7-2 with TRBJ2-3, with 9 bases that match TRBD1. Germline CDR1 is SGHTA and CDR2 is FQGNSA. V lost 6 bases and J lost 3; bases outside the gene matches: 13. The CDR3 spans 17 residues. The chain's CDR3 is CASSPDPGQGRTDTQYF. The CDR3 nucleotides are TGTGCCAGCAGTCCAGATCCGGGACAGGGCCGTACAGATACGCAGTATTTT.

V is TRBV9 and J is TRBJ2-3; 10 positions agree with TRBD2. The CDR3 is 18 amino acids. Germline V CDR1 and CDR2: SGDLS, YYNGEE. V was clipped by 0 bases and J by 0 bases; unmatched bases: 7. Here the CDR3 DNA reads TGTGCCAGCAGCGTAGCTACCCTAGCGGGGGAGAGCACAGATACGCAGTATTTT. Its protein product is CASSVATLAGESTDTQYF.